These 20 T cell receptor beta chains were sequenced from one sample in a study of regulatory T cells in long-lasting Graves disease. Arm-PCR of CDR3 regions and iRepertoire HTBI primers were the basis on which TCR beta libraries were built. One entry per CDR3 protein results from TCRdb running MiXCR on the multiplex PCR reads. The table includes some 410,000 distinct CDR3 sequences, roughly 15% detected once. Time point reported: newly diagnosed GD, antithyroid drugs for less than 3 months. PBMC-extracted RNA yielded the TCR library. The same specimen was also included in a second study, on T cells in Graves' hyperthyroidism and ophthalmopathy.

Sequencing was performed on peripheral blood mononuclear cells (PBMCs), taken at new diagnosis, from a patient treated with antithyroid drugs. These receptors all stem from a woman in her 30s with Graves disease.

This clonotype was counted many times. The CDR3 DNA reads as TGCAGTGCTAATCCAGGACAGACCTACGAGCAGTACTTC. It is translated as CSANPGQTYEQYF. The chain recombines TRBV20-1 with TRBJ2-7, with D possibly matching TRBD1 (6 bases). This CDR3 is 13 amino acids long. The V and J ends lost 4 bases and 2 bases respectively, with 12 bases between them. Germline CDR1 and CDR2: DFQATT and SNEGSKA (reference sequence).

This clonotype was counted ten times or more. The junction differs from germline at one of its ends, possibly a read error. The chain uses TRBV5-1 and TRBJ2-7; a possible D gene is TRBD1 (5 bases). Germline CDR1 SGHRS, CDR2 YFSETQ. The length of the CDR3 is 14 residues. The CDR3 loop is CASSSPGLSYEQYF. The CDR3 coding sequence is TGTGCCAGCAGTAGTCCAGGGTTAAGCTACGAGCAGTACTTC.

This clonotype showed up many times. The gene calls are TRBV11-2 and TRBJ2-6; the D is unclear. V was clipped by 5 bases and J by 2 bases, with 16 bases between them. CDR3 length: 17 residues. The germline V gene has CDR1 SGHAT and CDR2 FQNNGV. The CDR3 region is CASSPAPPGAGANVLTF. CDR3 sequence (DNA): TGTGCCAGCAGCCCCGCTCCTCCCGGCGCTGGGGCCAACGTCCTGACTTTC.

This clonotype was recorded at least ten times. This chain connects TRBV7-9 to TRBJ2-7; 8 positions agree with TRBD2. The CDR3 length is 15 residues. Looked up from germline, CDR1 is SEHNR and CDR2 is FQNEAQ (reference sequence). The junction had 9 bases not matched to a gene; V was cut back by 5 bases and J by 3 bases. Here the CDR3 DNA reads TGTGCCAGCAGCCCCGGGGGGGCCATGCTCTACGAGCAGTACTTC. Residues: CASSPGGAMLYEQYF.

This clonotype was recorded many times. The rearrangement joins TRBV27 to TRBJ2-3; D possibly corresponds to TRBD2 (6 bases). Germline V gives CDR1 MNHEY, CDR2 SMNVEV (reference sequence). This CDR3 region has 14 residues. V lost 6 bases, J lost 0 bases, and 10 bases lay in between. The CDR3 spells CASSLAESTDTQYF. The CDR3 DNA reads TGTGCCAGCAGCTTAGCGGAGAGCACAGATACGCAGTATTTT.

The CDR3 DNA follows: TGTGCCAGCAGTTACTCGGGACGGGATGAGCAGTTCTTC. This codes for CASSYSGRDEQFF. J is TRBJ2-7 and V is TRBV6-5; tentatively, D is TRBD1 or TRBD2 (5 bases each). TRBJ2-1 matches the DNA end more closely, so the J call is doubtful. Germline CDR1 is MNHEY and CDR2 is SVGAGI. The length of the CDR3 is 13 residues.

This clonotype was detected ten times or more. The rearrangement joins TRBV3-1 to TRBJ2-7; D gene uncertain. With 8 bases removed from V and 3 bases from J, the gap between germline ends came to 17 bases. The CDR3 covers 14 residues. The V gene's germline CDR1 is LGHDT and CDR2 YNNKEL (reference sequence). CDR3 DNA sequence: TGTGCCAGCCGCCCCTCTGCTCTGAACTACGAGCAGTACTTC. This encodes CASRPSALNYEQYF.

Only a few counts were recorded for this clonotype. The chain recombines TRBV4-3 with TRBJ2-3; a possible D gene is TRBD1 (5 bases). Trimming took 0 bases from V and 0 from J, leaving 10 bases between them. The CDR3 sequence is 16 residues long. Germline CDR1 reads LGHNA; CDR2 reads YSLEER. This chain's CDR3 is CASSQDGRASTDTQYF. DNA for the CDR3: TGCGCCAGCAGCCAAGATGGCAGGGCTAGCACAGATACGCAGTATTTT.

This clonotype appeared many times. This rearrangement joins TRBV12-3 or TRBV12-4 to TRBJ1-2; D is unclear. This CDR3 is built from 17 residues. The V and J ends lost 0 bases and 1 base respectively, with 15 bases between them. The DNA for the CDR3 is TGTGCCAGCAGTTTAGCGCCCCTTTCTGCGGATAACTATGGCTACACCTTC. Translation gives CASSLAPLSADNYGYTF.

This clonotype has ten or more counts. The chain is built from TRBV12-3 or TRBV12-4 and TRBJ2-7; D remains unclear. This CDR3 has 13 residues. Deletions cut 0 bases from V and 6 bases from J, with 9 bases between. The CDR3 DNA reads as TGTGCCAGCAGTTTAGCGGGTTCATTCGAGCAGTACTTC. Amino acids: CASSLAGSFEQYF.

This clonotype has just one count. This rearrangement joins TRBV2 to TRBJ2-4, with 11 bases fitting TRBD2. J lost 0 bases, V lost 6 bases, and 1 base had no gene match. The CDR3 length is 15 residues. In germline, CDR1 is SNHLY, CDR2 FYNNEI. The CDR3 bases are TGTGCCAGCAGAACTAGCGGGAGAGCCAAAAACATTCAGTACTTC. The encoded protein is CASRTSGRAKNIQYF.

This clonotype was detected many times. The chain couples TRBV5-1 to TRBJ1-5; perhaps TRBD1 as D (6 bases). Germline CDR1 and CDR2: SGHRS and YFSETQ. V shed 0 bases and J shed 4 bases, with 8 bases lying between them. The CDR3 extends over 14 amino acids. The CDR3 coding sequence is TGCGCCAGCAGCTTGGATGGACAGAATCAGCCCCAGCATTTT. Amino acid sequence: CASSLDGQNQPQHF.

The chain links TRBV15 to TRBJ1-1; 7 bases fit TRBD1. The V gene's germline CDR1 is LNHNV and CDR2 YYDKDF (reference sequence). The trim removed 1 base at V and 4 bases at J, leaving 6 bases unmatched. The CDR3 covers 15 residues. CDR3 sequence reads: CATSRVRQGRTEAFF. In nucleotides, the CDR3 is TGTGCCACCAGCAGAGTTCGACAGGGACGCACTGAAGCTTTCTTT. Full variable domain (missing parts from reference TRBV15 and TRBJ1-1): DAMVIQNPRYQVTQFGKPVTLSCSQTLNHNVMYWYQQKSSQAPKLLFHYYDKDFNNEADTPDNFQSRRPNTSFCFLDIRSPGLGDTAMYLCATSRVRQGRTEAFFGQGTRLTVV.

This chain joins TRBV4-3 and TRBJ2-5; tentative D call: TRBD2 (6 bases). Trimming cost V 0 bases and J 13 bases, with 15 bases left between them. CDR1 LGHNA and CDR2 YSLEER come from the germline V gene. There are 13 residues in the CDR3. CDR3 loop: CASSQDEGGDWYF. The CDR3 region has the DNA TGCGCCAGCAGCCAAGATGAGGGTGGGGACTGGTACTTC.

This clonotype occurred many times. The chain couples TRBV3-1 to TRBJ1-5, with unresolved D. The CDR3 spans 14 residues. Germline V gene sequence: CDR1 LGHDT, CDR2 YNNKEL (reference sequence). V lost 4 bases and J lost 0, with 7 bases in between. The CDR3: CASSPTYSNQPQHF. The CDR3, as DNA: TGTGCCAGCAGCCCCACGTATAGCAATCAGCCCCAGCATTTT. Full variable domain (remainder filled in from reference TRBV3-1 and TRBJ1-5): DTAVSQTPKYLVTQMGNDKSIKCEQNLGHDTMYWYKQDSKKFLKIMFSYNNKELIINETVPNRFSPKSPDKAHLNLHINSLELGDSAVYFCASSPTYSNQPQHFGDGTRLSIL.

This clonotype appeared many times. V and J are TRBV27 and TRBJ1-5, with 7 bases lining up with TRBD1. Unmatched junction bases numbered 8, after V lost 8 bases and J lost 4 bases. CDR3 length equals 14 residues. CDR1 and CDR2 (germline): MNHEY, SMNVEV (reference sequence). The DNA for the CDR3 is TGTGCCAGCGGACGACAGGGAGGTAATCAGCCCCAGCATTTT. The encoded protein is CASGRQGGNQPQHF.

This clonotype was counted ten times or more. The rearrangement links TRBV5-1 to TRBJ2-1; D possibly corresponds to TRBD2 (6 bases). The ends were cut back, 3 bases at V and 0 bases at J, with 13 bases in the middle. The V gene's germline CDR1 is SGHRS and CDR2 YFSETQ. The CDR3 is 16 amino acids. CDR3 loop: CASSSSGSNSYNEQFF. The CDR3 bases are TGCGCCAGCAGCTCCTCCGGGAGCAACTCCTACAATGAGCAGTTCTTC.

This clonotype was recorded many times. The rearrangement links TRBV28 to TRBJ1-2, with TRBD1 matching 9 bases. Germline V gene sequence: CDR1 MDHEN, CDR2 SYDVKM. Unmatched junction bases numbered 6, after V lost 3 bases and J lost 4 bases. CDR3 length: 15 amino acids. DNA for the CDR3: TGTGCCAGCAGTTTGCCCTCGACAGGGGGCTATGGCTACACCTTC. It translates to CASSLPSTGGYGYTF.

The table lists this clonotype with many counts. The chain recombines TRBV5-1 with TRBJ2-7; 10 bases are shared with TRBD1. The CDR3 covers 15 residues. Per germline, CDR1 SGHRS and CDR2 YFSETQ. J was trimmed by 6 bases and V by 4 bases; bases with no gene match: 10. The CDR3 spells CASSPFGQGVSEQYF. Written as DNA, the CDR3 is TGCGCCAGCAGCCCATTTGGACAGGGGGTGTCCGAGCAGTACTTC.

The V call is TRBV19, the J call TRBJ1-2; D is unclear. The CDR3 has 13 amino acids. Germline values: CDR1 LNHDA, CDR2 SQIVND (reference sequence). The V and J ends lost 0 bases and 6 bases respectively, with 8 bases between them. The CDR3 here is CASSIDKDDGYTF. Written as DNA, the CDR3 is TGTGCCAGTAGTATAGATAAGGATGATGGCTACACCTTC.